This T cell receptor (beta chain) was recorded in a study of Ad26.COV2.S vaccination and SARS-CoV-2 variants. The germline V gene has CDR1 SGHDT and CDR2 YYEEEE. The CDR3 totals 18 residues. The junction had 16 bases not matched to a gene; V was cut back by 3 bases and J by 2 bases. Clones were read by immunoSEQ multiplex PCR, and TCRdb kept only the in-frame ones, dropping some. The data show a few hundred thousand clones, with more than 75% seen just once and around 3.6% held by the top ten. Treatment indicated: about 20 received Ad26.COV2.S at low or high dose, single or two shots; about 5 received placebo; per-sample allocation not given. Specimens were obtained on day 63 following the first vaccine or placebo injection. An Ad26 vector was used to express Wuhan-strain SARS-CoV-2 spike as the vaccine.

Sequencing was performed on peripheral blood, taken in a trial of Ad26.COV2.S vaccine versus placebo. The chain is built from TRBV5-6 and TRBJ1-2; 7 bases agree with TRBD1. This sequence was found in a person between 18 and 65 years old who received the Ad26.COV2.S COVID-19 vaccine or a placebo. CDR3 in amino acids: CASSSRQGGEWGNYGYTF. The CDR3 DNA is TGTGCCAGCAGCTCCCGACAGGGCGGTGAATGGGGCAACTATGGCTACACCTTC.